The source of this T cell receptor beta chain is a study of OX40 agonist ivuxolimab in advanced cancers. Study-wide results and caveats: Expanded clones were, on average, more numerous among CD8+ T cells than CD4+. Nonresponders included some who also had low normalized T-cell clonal expansion.

The table came from immunoSEQ multiplex PCR; TCRdb's copy has only in-frame clones and leaves some out. The data contain about 87,000 clones, approximately 87% of them singletons. This clone was detected only a few times. Its antigen is currently unknown. This CDR3 spans 19 amino acids. CDR1 and CDR2 from the germline V gene are SGHAT and FQNNGV. Trimming at V came to 0 bases and at J to 0 bases, leaving 10 bases not matched to a gene. This receptor was identified in an adult with an advanced solid tumor such as melanoma, head and neck, liver or kidney cancer. The sequences come from CD4+ or CD8+ T cells sorted from blood, collected in a trial of the OX40 agonist ivuxolimab. The chain employs TRBV11-2 and TRBJ1-1; 10 nucleotides match TRBD1. Here the CDR3 reads CASSLDGRGQGKLNTEAFF. CDR3 coding DNA: TGTGCCAGCAGCTTAGATGGGCGGGGACAGGGGAAGCTGAACACTGAAGCTTTCTTT. Supplemented by reference TRBV11-2 and TRBJ1-1, the full variable domain reads EAGVAQSPRYKIIEKRQSVAFWCNPISGHATLYWYQQILGQGPKLLIQFQNNGVVDDSQLPKDRFSAERLKGVDSTLKIQPAKLEDSAVYLCASSLDGRGQGKLNTEAFFGQGTRLTVV.